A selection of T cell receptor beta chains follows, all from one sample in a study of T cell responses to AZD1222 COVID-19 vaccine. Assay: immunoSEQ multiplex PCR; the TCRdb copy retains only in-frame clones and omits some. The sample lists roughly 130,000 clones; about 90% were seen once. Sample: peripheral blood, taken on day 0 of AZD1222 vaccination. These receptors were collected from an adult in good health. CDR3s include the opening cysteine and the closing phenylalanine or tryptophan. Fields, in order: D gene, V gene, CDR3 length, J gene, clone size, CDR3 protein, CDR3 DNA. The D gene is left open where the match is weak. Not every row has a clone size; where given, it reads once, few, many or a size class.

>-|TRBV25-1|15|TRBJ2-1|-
CASSDGGGRSNEQFF
TGTGCCAGCAGTGATGGTGGGGGAAGGTCCAATGAGCAGTTCTTC
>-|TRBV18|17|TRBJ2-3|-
CASSPPGSRGDTDTQYF
TGTGCCAGCTCACCACCGGGTTCCAGGGGGGACACAGATACGCAGTATTTT
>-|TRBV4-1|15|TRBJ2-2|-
CASSQDQRAIGELFF
TGCGCCAGCAGCCAAGACCAGCGGGCTATCGGGGAGCTGTTTTTT
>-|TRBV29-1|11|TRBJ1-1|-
CSVWLNTEAFF
TGCAGCGTTTGGTTGAACACTGAAGCTTTCTTT
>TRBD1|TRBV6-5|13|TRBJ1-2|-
CASTKTGGDGYTF
TGTGCCAGCACCAAGACAGGGGGCGATGGCTACACCTTC
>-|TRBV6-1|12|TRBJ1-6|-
CASSEENSPLHF
TGTGCCAGCAGTGAGGAGAATTCACCCCTCCACTTT
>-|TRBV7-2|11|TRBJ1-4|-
CASRFGEKLFF
TGTGCCAGCAGGTTCGGAGAAAAACTGTTTTTT
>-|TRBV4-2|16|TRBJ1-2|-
CASSQERSTNLYGYTF
TGTGCCAGCAGCCAAGAGAGGTCGACGAATCTCTATGGCTACACCTTC
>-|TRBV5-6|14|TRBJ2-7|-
CASSLGRRSYEQYF
TGTGCCAGCAGCTTGGGAAGACGATCCTACGAGCAGTACTTC
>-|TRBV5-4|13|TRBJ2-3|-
CASSSTRDVDRDF
TGTGCCAGCAGCTCGACCCGGGACGTGGACCGGGATTTT
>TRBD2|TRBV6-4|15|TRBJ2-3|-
CASSPLGGAPDTQYF
TGTGCCAGCAGTCCCCTCGGGGGGGCCCCAGATACGCAGTATTTT
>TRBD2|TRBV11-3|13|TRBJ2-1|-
CASSLDWGGEQFF
TGTGCCAGCAGCTTAGATTGGGGGGGTGAGCAGTTCTTC
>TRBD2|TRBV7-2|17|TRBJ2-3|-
CASSSWGGVSRQDTQYF
TGTGCCAGCAGCTCGTGGGGGGGGGTAAGCCGACAAGATACGCAGTATTTT
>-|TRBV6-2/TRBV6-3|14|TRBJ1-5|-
CASSQPGGNQPQHF
TGTGCCAGCAGCCAACCGGGGGGGAACCAGCCCCAGCATTTT
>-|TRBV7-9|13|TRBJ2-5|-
CASSSAGVETQYF
TGTGCCAGCAGCTCAGCCGGTGTAGAGACCCAGTACTTC
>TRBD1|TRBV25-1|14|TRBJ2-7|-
CASSEPGQLYEQYF
TGTGCCAGCAGTGAGCCGGGACAGCTCTACGAGCAGTACTTC
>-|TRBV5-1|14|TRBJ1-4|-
CASSLDTSNEKLFF
TGCGCCAGCAGCTTGGACACCTCTAATGAAAAACTGTTTTTT
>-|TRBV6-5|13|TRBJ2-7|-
CASKGGGFYEQYF
TGTGCCAGCAAGGGTGGAGGATTCTACGAGCAGTACTTC
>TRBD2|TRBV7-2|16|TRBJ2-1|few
CASSSRTSGRGNEQFF
TGTGCCAGCAGCTCCCGGACTAGCGGGAGAGGGAATGAGCAGTTCTTC
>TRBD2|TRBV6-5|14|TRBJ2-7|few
CASSYVGLAGEQYF
TGTGCCAGCAGTTACGTAGGACTAGCGGGCGAGCAGTACTTC
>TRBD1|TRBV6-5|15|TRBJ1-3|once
CASGRDRLSGNTIYF
TGTGCCAGCGGCCGGGACAGACTCTCTGGAAACACCATATATTTT
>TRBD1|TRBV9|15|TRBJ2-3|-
CASSDRQGGTDTQYF
TGTGCCAGCAGCGACCGACAGGGGGGCACAGATACGCAGTATTTT
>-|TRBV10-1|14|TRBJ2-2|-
CASSEGVGTGELFF
TGCGCCAGCAGTGAAGGGGTAGGCACCGGGGAGCTGTTTTTT